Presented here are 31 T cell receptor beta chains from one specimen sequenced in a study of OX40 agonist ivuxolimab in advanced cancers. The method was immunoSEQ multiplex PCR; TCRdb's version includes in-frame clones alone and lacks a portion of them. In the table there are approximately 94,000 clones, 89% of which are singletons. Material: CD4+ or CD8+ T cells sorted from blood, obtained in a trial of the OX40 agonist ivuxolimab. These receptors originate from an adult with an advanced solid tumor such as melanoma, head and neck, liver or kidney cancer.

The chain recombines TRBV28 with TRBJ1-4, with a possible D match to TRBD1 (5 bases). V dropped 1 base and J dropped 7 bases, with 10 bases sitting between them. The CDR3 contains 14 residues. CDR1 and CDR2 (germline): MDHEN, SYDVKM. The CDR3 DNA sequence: TGTGCCAGCAGTTTATCGGGGCCGGGTGAAAAACTGTTTTTT. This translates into CASSLSGPGEKLFF.

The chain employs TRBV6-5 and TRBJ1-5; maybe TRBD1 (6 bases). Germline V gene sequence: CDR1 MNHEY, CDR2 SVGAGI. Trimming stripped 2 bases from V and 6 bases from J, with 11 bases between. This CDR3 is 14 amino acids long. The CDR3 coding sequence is TGTGCCAGCAGTTACGCGCAACAGGGTCAGCCCCAGCATTTT. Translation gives CASSYAQQGQPQHF.

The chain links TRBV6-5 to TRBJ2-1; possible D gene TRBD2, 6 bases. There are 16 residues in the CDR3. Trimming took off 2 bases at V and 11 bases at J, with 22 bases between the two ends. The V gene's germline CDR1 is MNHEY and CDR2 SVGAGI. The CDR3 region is CASSYLPRTDYGQQFF. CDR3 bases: TGTGCCAGCAGTTACCTGCCAAGGACGGACTACGGGCAGCAGTTCTTC.

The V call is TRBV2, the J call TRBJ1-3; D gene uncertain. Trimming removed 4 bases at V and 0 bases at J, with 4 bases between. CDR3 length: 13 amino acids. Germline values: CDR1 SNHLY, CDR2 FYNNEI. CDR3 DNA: TGTGCCAGCAGTGGGCTCTCTGGAAACACCATATATTTT. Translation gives CASSGLSGNTIYF.

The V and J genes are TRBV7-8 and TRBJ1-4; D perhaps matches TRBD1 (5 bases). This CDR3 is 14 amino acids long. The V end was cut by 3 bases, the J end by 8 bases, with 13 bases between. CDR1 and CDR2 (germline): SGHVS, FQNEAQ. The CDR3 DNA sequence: TGTGCCAGCAGCTTTGAGGGGCCGAGGGAAAAACTGTTTTTT. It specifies CASSFEGPREKLFF.

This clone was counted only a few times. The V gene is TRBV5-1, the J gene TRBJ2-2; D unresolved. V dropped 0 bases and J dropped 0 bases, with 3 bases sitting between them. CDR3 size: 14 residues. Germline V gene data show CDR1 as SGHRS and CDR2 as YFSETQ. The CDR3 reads CASSLVSNTGELFF. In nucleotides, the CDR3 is TGCGCCAGCAGCTTGGTTTCGAACACCGGGGAGCTGTTTTTT.

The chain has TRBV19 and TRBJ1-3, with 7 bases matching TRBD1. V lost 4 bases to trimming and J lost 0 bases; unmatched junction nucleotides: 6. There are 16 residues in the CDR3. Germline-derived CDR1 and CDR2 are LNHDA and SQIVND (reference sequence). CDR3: CASSTPTGSSGNTIYF. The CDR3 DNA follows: TGTGCCAGTAGTACTCCGACAGGGAGCTCTGGAAACACCATATATTTT. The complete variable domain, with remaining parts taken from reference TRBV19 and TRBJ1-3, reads DGGITQSPKYLFRKEGQNVTLSCEQNLNHDAMYWYRQDPGQGLRLIYYSQIVNDFQKGDIAEGYSVSREKKESFPLTVTSAQKNPTAFYLCASSTPTGSSGNTIYFGEGSWLTVV.

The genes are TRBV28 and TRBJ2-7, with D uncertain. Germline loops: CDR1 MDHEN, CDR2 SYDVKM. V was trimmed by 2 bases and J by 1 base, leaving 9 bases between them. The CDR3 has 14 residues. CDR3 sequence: CASSLPVGSYEQYF. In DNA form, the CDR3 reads TGTGCCAGCAGTTTACCCGTTGGATCCTACGAGCAGTACTTC. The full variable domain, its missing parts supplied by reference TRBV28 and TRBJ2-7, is DVKVTQSSRYLVKRTGEKVFLECVQDMDHENMFWYRQDPGLGLRLIYFSYDVKMKEKGDIPEGYSVSREKKERFSLILESASTNQTSMYLCASSLPVGSYEQYFGPGTRLTVT.

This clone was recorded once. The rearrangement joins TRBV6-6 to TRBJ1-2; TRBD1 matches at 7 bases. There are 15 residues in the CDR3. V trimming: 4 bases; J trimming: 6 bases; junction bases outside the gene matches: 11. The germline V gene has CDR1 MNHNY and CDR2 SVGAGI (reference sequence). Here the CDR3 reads CASSSEGGSGNGYTF. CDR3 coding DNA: TGTGCCAGCAGTTCGGAAGGGGGCTCAGGAAATGGCTACACCTTC.

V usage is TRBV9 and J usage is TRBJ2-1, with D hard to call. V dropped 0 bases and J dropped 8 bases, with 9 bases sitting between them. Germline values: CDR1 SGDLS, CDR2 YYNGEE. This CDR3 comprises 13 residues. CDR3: CASSVVYGHEQFF. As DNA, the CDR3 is TGTGCCAGCAGCGTAGTTTACGGCCATGAGCAGTTCTTC.

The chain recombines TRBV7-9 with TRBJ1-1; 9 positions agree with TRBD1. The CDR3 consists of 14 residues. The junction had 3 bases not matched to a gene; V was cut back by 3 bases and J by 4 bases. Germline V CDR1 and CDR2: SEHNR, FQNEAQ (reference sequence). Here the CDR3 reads CASSFGQGLTEAFF. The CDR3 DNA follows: TGTGCCAGCAGCTTTGGACAGGGGCTCACTGAAGCTTTCTTT.

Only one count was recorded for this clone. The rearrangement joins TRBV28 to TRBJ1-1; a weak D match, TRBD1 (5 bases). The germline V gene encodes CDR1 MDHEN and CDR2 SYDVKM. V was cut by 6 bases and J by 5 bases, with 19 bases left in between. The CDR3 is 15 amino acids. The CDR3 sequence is CASSQLAGRGTEAFF. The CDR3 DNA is TGTGCCAGCAGCCAACTCGCAGGGCGGGGGACTGAAGCTTTCTTT.

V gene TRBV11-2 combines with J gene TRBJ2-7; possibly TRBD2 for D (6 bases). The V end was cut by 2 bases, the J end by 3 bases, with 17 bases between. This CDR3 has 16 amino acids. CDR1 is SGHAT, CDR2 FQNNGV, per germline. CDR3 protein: CASSLRVGGESYEQYF. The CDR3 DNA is TGTGCCAGCAGCTTAAGGGTAGGAGGGGAGAGCTACGAGCAGTACTTC.

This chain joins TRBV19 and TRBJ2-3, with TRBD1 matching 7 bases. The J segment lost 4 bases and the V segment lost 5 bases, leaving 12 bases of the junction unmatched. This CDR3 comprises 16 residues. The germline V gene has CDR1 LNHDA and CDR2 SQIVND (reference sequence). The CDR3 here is CASSGRQGIVADTQYF. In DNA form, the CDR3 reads TGTGCCAGTAGTGGGCGACAGGGAATAGTAGCAGATACGCAGTATTTT.

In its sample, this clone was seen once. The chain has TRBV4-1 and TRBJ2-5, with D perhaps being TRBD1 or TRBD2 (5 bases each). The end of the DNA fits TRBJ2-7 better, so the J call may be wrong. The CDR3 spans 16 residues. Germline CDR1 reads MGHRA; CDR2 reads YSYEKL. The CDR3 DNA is TGCGCCAGCAGCCAAGATCCGGGGCCAGTCACCTACGAGCAGTACTTC. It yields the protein CASSQDPGPVTYEQYF.

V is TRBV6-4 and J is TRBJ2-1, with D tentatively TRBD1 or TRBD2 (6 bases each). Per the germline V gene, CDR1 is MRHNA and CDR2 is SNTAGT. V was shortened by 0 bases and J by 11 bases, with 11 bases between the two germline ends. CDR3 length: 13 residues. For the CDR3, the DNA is TGTGCCAGCAGTGACTCGACGGGGGCTAAGCAGTTCTTC. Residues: CASSDSTGAKQFF.

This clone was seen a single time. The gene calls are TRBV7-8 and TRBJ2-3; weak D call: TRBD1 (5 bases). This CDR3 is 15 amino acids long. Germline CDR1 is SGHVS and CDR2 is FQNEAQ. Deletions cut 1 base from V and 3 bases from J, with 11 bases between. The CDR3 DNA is TGTGCCAGCAGCTTAGGCCAGGGCGTAACAGATACGCAGTATTTT. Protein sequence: CASSLGQGVTDTQYF.

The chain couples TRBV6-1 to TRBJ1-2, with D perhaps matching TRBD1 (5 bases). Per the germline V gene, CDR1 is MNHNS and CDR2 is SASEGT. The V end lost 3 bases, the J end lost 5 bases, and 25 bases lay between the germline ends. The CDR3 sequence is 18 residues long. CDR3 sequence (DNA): TGTGCCAGCAGTGATGCTGTTCACGGGGCCCTTTCGGAGTATGGCTACACCTTC. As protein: CASSDAVHGALSEYGYTF.

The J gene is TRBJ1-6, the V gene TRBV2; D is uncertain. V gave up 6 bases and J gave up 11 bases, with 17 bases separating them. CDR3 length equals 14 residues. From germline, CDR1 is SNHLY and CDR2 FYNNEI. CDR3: CASRATGLAAPLHF. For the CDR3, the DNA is TGTGCCAGCAGGGCCACGGGCCTGGCCGCACCCCTCCACTTT.

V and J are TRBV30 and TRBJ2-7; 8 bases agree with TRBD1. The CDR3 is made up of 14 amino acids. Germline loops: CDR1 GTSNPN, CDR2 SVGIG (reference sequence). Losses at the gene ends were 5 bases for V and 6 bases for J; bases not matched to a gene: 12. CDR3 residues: CAWSWDRWTSEQYF. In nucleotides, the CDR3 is TGTGCCTGGTCCTGGGACAGGTGGACCTCCGAGCAGTACTTC.

DNA for the CDR3: TGTGCCAGCTCACCCACTGAGGAGACCCAGTACTTC. The encoded protein is CASSPTEETQYF. This chain uses TRBV18 with TRBJ2-5; the D is unclear. The CDR3 has 12 amino acids. V lost 3 bases and J 5 bases, leaving 7 bases between the germline ends. Germline CDR1 and CDR2: KGHSH and LQKENI.

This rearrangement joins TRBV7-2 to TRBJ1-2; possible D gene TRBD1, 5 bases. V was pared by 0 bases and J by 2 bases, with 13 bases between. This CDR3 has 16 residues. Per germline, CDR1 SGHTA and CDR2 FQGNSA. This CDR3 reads CASSLAGAGLNYGYTF. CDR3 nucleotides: TGTGCCAGCAGCTTAGCAGGGGCCGGGTTAAACTATGGCTACACCTTC.

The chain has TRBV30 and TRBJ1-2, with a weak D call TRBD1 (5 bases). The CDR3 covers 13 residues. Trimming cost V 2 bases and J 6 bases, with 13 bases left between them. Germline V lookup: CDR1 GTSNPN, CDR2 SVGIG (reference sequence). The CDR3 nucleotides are TGTGCCTGGAGTCGGGGGGTTGTGGATGGCTACACCTTC. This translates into CAWSRGVVDGYTF.

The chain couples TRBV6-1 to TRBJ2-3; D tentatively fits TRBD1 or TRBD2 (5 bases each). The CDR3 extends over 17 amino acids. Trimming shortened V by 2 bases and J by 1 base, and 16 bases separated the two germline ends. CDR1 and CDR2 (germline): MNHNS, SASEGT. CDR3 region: CASSEMGWGKGTDTQYF. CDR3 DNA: TGTGCCAGCAGTGAAATGGGATGGGGGAAGGGCACAGATACGCAGTATTTT.

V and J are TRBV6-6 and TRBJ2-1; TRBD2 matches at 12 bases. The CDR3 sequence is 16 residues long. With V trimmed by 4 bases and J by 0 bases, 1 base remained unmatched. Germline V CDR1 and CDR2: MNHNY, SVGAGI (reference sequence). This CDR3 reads CASSWTSGASYNEQFF. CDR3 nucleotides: TGTGCCAGCAGTTGGACTAGCGGGGCCTCCTACAATGAGCAGTTCTTC.

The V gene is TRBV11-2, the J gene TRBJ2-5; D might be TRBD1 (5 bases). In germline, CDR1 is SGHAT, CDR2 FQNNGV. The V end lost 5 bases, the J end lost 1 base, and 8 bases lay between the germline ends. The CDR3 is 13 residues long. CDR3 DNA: TGTGCCAGCAGCCAGGGTGTCCAAGAGACCCAGTACTTC. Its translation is CASSQGVQETQYF. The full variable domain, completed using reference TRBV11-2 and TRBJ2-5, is EAGVAQSPRYKIIEKRQSVAFWCNPISGHATLYWYQQILGQGPKLLIQFQNNGVVDDSQLPKDRFSAERLKGVDSTLKIQPAKLEDSAVYLCASSQGVQETQYFGPGTRLLVL.

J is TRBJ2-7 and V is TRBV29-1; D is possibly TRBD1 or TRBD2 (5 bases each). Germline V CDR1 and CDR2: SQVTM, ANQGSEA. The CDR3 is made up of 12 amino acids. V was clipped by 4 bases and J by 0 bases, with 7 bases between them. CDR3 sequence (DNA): TGCAGCGTTGTGAGGGGCTCCTACGAGCAGTACTTC. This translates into CSVVRGSYEQYF.

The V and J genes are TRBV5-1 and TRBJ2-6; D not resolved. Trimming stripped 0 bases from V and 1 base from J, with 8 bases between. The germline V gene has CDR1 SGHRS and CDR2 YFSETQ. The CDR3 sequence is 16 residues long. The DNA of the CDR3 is TGCGCCAGCAGCTTGGTGCAGTCATCTGGGGCCAACGTCCTGACTTTC. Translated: CASSLVQSSGANVLTF.

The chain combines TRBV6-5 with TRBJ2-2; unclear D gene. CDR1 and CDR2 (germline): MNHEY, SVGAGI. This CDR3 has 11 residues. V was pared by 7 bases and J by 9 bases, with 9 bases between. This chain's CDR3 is CASTFNRELFF. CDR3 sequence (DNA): TGTGCCAGCACTTTCAACCGGGAGCTGTTTTTT.

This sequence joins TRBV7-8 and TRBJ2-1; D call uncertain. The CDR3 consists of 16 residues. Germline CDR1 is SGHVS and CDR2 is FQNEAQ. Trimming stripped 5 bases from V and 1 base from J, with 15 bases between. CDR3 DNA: TGTGCCAGCAGCCCCTTTGGGCGGAATTCCTACAATGAGCAGTTCTTC. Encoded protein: CASSPFGRNSYNEQFF. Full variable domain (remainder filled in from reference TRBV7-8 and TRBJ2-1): GAGVSQSPRYKVAKRGQDVALRCDPISGHVSLFWYQQALGQGPEFLTYFQNEAQLDKSGLPSDRFFAERPEGSVSTLKIQRTQQEDSAVYLCASSPFGRNSYNEQFFGPGTRLTVL.

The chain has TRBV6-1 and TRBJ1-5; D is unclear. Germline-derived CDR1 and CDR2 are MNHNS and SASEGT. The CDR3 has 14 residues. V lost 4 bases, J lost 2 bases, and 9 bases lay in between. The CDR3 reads CASSVRQGNQPQHF. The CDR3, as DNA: TGTGCCAGCAGTGTTAGGCAGGGCAATCAGCCCCAGCATTTT.